A single T cell receptor beta chain is shown here with its context. There is no known antigen for this receptor. The sample holds no much larger clone one base away, and base qualities are not on file. This specimen comes from a study of blood T cell repertoires in COVID-19 (dated by TCRdb to 2020 to 2021). Study-wide context: Samples from collaborators originated in the United States, Italy and Spain and spanned both the acute and convalescent phases of COVID-19. Samples were obtained from the ongoing ImmuneRACE study (first 160 participants) and from 1,200 or so subjects provided by 6 global collaborators. Where HLA class I and class II types were available, the types were taken from metadata supplied by the sample provider, not from assay-based typing. The prospective study material was composed of cDNA or gDNA derived from T cells, B-cell-depleted T cells, or PBMCs. The repertoires were released in a freely available public database intended as a resource for research on the immune response to SARS-CoV-2. The dataset comprised deeply sampled blood TCRbeta repertoires from subjects exposed to, actively infected with, or recovered from COVID-19. A de-identified subject ID, COVID-19 status, age in years and sex were almost always included in the sample metadata. General conclusions and limits of the study: Clinical and demographic metadata were provided uncurated, with the amount varying by source and participant.

V lost 1 base and J lost 5 bases, and the count of bases not matched to a germline gene is 1. In the germline V gene (reference sequence), CDR1 corresponds to LGHDT and CDR2 to YNNKEL. The CDR3 runs 14 amino acids, cysteine and phenylalanine included. The DNA shown is the 42-base CDR3, in frame from base 1. TCRbeta CDR3 regions were amplified from genomic DNA by means of the immunoSEQ Assay, a bias-controlled multiplex PCR. Processing in the source paper ran as follows. The number of nucleated cells in each sample was estimated from the amplification of reference gene primers within the assay. To quantify the absolute abundance of each unique TCRbeta CDR3 rearrangement, sequence reads were collapsed and filtered. Productive Simpson clonality was computed per sample as the square root of Simpson's diversity index over productive rearrangements. Entries here come from immuneACCESS through TCRdb and include only in-frame sequences with V and J called. Some clones fail to appear in such tables; in the studies checked, an unresolved V gene covers under half of the shortfall, and the cause of the remainder is unknown. The DNA was the basis for D and trimming; V, J and clone size are from that table. Recorded for this sample are approximately 210,000 clones; under 90% of them occurred a single time. 2% to 3% of the sample goes to the ten largest clones.

Each collaborating institution followed its own protocols to collect whole blood in K2EDTA tubes. For TCRbeta analysis, collaborators shipped samples as frozen whole blood, isolated PBMCs, or DNA extracted from either of those sample types. The chain is encoded by TRBV3-1 (or the pseudogene TRBV3-2) joined to TRBJ2-2; 7 central nucleotides agree with TRBD2. The origin of this receptor is a woman aged 40 to 50 with active or convalescent COVID-19. Specimen: peripheral blood. The sequence in DNA is TGTGCCAGCAGCCAAGGGGGGGGAACCGGGGAGCTGTTTTTT. Its product reads: CASSQGGGTGELFF.